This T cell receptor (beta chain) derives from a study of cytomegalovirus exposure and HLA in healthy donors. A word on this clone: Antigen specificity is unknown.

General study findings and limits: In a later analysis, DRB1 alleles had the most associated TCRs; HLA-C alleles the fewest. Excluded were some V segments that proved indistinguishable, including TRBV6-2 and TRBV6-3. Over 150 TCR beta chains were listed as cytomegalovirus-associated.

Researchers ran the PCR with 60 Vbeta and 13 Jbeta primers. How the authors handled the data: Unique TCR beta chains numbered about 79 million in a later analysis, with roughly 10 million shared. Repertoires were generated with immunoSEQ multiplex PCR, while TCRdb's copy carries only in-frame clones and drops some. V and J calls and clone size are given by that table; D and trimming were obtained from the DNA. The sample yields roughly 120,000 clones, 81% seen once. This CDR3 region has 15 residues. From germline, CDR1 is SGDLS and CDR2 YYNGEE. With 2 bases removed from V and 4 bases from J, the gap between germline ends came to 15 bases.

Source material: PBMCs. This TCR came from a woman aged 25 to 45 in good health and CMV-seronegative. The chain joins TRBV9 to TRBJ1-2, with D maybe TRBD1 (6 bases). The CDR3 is CASSVTGSILYGYTF. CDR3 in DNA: TGTGCCAGCAGCGTGACAGGATCGATTCTCTATGGCTACACCTTC.